Listed below are T cell receptor beta chains from one sample, sequenced in a study of T cells after yellow fever vaccination. In TCRdb, the 5' RACE reads were re-called with MiXCR into one record per CDR3 protein. Of 340,000 or so distinct CDR3 sequences detected, approximately 12% appear once; the ten largest clones hold 2.5% to 4%. The sequencing here drew on CD4+ T cells sorted from PBMCs, taken 15 days after the yellow fever booster vaccination. These TCRs come from a man between 18 and 29 years old who received the YFV17D yellow fever vaccine. CDR3s include the opening cysteine and the closing phenylalanine or tryptophan. The order of the fields is J gene, D gene, clone size, V gene, CDR3 DNA, CDR3 protein. A D gene is named only where the DNA matches it firmly. The size entry is marked missing in some rows and otherwise reads once, few, many or a size class.

>TRBJ1-1|NA|NA|TRBV30
TGTGCCAGTCAAAGAGGGAACGGAATTGAAGCTTTCTTT
CASQRGNGIEAFF
>TRBJ2-7|TRBD1|NA|TRBV4-3
TGCGCCAGCAGCCAACGTCCCGGGACAGGGTTCGAGCAGTACTTC
CASSQRPGTGFEQYF
>TRBJ1-1|TRBD1|many|TRBV12-3/TRBV12-4
TGTGCCAGCAGTTTGGGGCAAGGGGGCGTCACTGAAGCTTTCTTT
CASSLGQGGVTEAFF
>TRBJ1-6|TRBD1|NA|TRBV6-5
TGTGCCAGCAGATGGACAGGGGGGGATTCACCCCTCCACTTT
CASRWTGGDSPLHF
>TRBJ1-4|NA|once|TRBV5-1
TGCGCCAGCAGCTTGGGAGAAGAACTGTTTTTT
CASSLGEELFF
>TRBJ1-2|NA|few|TRBV4-3
TGCGCCAGCAGCCAAGATCGTCAGGGGCGCGAAGGCTACACCTTC
CASSQDRQGREGYTF
>TRBJ2-5|TRBD1|many|TRBV5-1
TGCGCCAGCAGCCGGGACAGTCGGGGTCAAGAGACCCAGTACTTC
CASSRDSRGQETQYF
>TRBJ1-2|NA|few|TRBV3-1
TGTGCCAGCAGCCAAGTATCGGGGGGCTATGGCTACACCTTC
CASSQVSGGYGYTF
>TRBJ2-3|NA|NA|TRBV7-2
TGTGCCAGCAGCACGCGCGTGACCAACACAGATACGCAGTATTTT
CASSTRVTNTDTQYF
>TRBJ2-7|NA|NA|TRBV29-1
TGCAGCGTTGAGTGGGGGACCTACGAGCAGTACTTC
CSVEWGTYEQYF
>TRBJ2-1|NA|NA|TRBV11-2
TGTGCCAGCAGCTTAAGGCCTCCAGCTTACAATGAGCAGTTCTTC
CASSLRPPAYNEQFF
>TRBJ1-1|NA|NA|TRBV6-2/TRBV6-3
TGTGCCAGCAGTTCGGCAGGGGCCGGGAGCACTGAAGCTTTCTTT
CASSSAGAGSTEAFF
>TRBJ1-1|TRBD1|few|TRBV5-1
TGCGCCAGCAGCGGGGGACAGGTTAAAACTGAAGCTTTCTTT
CASSGGQVKTEAFF
>TRBJ2-5|TRBD2|NA|TRBV9
TGTGCCAGCAGCGTCGCAACTAGCGGTAGCCAAGAGACCCAGTACTTC
CASSVATSGSQETQYF
>TRBJ1-1|TRBD1|NA|TRBV11-2
TGTGCCAGCAGCCCCCGGGACAGGGAAGTCACTGAAGCTTTCTTT
CASSPRDREVTEAFF
>TRBJ2-2|NA|few|TRBV7-9
TGTGCCAGCAGACCCGGACAGAGGGCCGGGGAGCTGTTTTTT
CASRPGQRAGELFF